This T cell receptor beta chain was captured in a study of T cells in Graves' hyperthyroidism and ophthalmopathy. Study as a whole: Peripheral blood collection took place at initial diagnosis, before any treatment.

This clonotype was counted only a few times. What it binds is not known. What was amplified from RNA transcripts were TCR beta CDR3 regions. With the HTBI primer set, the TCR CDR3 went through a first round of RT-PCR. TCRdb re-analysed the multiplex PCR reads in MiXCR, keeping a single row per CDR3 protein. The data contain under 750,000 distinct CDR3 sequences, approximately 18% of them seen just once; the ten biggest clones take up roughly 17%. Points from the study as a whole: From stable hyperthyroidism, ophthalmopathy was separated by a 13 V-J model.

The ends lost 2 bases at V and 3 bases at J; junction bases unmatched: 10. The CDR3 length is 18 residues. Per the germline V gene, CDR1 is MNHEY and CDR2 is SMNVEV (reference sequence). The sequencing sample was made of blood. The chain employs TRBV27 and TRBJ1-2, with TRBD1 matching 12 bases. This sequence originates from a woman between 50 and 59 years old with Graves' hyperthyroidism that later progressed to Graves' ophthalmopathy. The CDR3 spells CASSLGWGQGAPDYGYTF. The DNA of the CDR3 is TGTGCCAGCAGTTTAGGGTGGGGACAGGGGGCCCCTGACTATGGCTACACCTTC.